A single sample is the source of the 6 T cell receptor beta chains below, sequenced in a study of shared clonotypes between healthy human individuals. TCRdb keeps only in-frame clones here, not all; method: immunoSEQ multiplex PCR. Of over 2 million clones in the sample, roughly 96% were seen once. Sequenced input: naive CD4+ T cells sorted from blood. The subset: CD45RA+ positively selected. Source of these receptors: a man in his late teens or twenties in good health.

This rearrangement joins TRBV6-1 to TRBJ2-5; possibly TRBD1 or TRBD2 for D (7 bases each). Germline-derived CDR1 and CDR2 are MNHNS and SASEGT. Trimming removed 0 bases at V and 1 base at J, with 12 bases between. CDR3 length equals 16 residues. The CDR3 nucleotides are TGTGCCAGCAGTGAAGCGGGAGGGGGCCGCCAAGAGACCCAGTACTTC. Protein sequence: CASSEAGGGRQETQYF.

Regarding this clone: This may stem from a read error, because a much larger clone lies one nucleotide away. V and J are TRBV4-1 and TRBJ2-3, with 8 bases identical to TRBD2. Per the germline V gene, CDR1 is MGHRA and CDR2 is YSYEKL. This CDR3 has 17 residues. In nucleotides, the CDR3 is TGCGCCAGCGGCCAAGCCCCTCCGGGGGGGTCGGGAGATACGCAGTATTTT. Amino acid sequence: CASGQAPPGGSGDTQYF.

This chain connects TRBV7-2 to TRBJ2-1; D gene ambiguous. Germline CDR1 reads SGHTA; CDR2 reads FQGNSA. V gave up 5 bases and J gave up 6 bases, with 14 bases separating them. This CDR3 has 14 amino acids. CDR3 loop: CASSPDKQVNEQFF. The CDR3 nucleotides are TGTGCCAGCAGCCCCGACAAGCAAGTCAATGAGCAGTTCTTC.

The CDR3 nucleotides are TGTGCCAGCAGTAGGCCTAGCACCGGGGAGCTGTTTTTT. Its translation is CASSRPSTGELFF. J is TRBJ2-2 and V is TRBV6-1, with no clear D. Per the germline V gene, CDR1 is MNHNS and CDR2 is SASEGT. Trimming took off 5 bases at V and 4 bases at J, with 8 bases between the two ends. The CDR3 totals 13 residues.

In regard to this clone: Being one base from a much bigger clone, this may be a read error. The same CDR3 arises from other DNA sequences in this sample as well. The V and J genes are TRBV28 and TRBJ2-7; 10 nucleotides agree with TRBD1. CDR1 MDHEN and CDR2 SYDVKM come from the germline V gene. The V segment lost 3 bases and the J segment 3 bases; nucleotides outside the gene matches: 2. The CDR3 sequence is 14 residues long. The CDR3 is CASSLGQGIYEQYF. CDR3 coding DNA: TGTGCCAGCAGTTTGGGACAGGGGATCTACGAGCAGTACTTC.

The rearrangement uses TRBV5-6 and TRBJ2-1; D remains unclear. This CDR3 has 15 residues. Germline CDR1 is SGHDT and CDR2 is YYEEEE. V was trimmed by 4 bases and J by 5 bases, leaving 16 bases between them. Here the CDR3 DNA reads TGTGCCAGCAGCGTCAGAGGTATCGCGAACAATGAGCAGTTCTTC. It translates to CASSVRGIANNEQFF.